A single sample is the source of the 20 T cell receptor beta chains below, sequenced in a study of blood T cells in healthy people across ages. It was with a sample-barcoded 5' primer and a J-beta primer mix that a second PCR of roughly 6 to 12 cycles was run. TCRdb re-analysed the 5' RACE reads in MiXCR, keeping a single row per CDR3 protein. The sample has about 690,000 distinct CDR3 sequences; about 43% are singletons. The sequenced sample was blood. The origin of the receptors is an older man in good health.

This clonotype was seen once. The gene calls are TRBV12-3 or TRBV12-4 and TRBJ1-6; maybe TRBD1 (6 bases). V shed 6 bases and J shed 9 bases, with 24 bases lying between them. The CDR3 covers 17 residues. CDR3 region: CASSFLPVQGSGSPLHF. The CDR3 DNA sequence: TGTGCCAGCAGCTTTCTGCCCGTCCAGGGGTCTGGTTCACCCCTCCACTTT.

This clonotype was observed at least ten times. The chain links TRBV6-2 or TRBV6-3 to TRBJ2-7, with 9 bases fitting TRBD2. The CDR3 covers 18 residues. Germline V lookup: CDR1 MNHEY, CDR2 SVGEGT. Unmatched junction bases numbered 17, after V lost 5 bases and J lost 3 bases. The CDR3 reads CASSPSPSGLARIYEQYF. Written as DNA, the CDR3 is TGTGCCAGCAGTCCGTCCCCTTCGGGACTAGCTCGAATCTACGAGCAGTACTTC.

About this clonotype itself: Possible read error: a much larger clone is one base away. V usage is TRBV29-1 and J usage is TRBJ2-1; D may be TRBD2 (5 bases). Germline CDR1 SQVTM, CDR2 ANQGSEA. This CDR3 spans 15 amino acids. Trimming took off 3 bases at V and 0 bases at J, with 12 bases between the two ends. The CDR3 sequence: CSVDGGRSSYNEQFF. The CDR3 bases are TGCAGCGTTGACGGCGGGCGGAGCTCCTACAATGAGCAGTTCTTC.

The chain couples TRBV29-1 to TRBJ1-1; D possibly corresponds to TRBD1 (5 bases). Deletions cut 4 bases from V and 6 bases from J, with 15 bases between. CDR1 is SQVTM and CDR2 is ANQGSEA in the germline V gene. The CDR3 consists of 13 residues. The CDR3, as DNA: TGCAGCGTTGCTACGGGACGGGACGCTGAAGCTTTCTTT. Residues: CSVATGRDAEAFF. Filled out from reference TRBV29-1 and TRBJ1-1, the complete variable domain reads SAVISQKPSRDICQRGTSLTIQCQVDSQVTMMFWYRQQPGQSLTLIATANQGSEATYESGFVIDKFPISRPNLTFSTLTVSNMSPEDSSIYLCSVATGRDAEAFFGQGTRLTVV.

The chain joins TRBV30 to TRBJ1-2, with no clear D. CDR3 length: 12 residues. CDR1 and CDR2 from the germline V gene are GTSNPN and SVGIG (reference sequence). V lost 3 bases and J lost 6, with 11 bases in between. The CDR3 coding sequence is TGTGCCTGGAGAGGCTCAAGCGATGGCTACACCTTC. Translated, it gives CAWRGSSDGYTF.

The chain links TRBV18 to TRBJ2-5; a weak D match, TRBD2 (6 bases). Germline lookup yields CDR1 KGHSH and CDR2 LQKENI. Trimming removed 7 bases from V and 1 base from J, with 13 bases in between. This CDR3 comprises 14 residues. CDR3 sequence reads: CASLRPGLQETQYF. Here the CDR3 DNA reads TGTGCCAGCTTACGGCCGGGACTCCAAGAGACCCAGTACTTC.

The rearrangement uses TRBV5-1 and TRBJ2-3, with D perhaps matching TRBD2 (6 bases). Trimming left V 1 base short and J 9 bases short, with 15 bases between. The CDR3 is 14 residues long. Germline V gene sequence: CDR1 SGHRS, CDR2 YFSETQ. The CDR3 loop reads CASSLMQPGETQYF. CDR3 nucleotide sequence: TGCGCCAGCAGCTTGATGCAGCCGGGGGAGACGCAGTATTTT.

This clonotype has only a few counts. A read error may explain this, as a much larger clone is one base away. This chain uses TRBV29-1 with TRBJ2-3, with 10 bases identical to TRBD1. The J segment lost 4 bases and the V segment lost 4 bases, leaving 5 bases of the junction unmatched. From germline, CDR1 is SQVTM and CDR2 ANQGSEA. The CDR3 spans 14 residues. The CDR3 DNA sequence: TGCAGCGTTGGGGGACAGGGGCCTTCAGATACGCAGTATTTT. Its protein is CSVGGQGPSDTQYF.

The rearrangement uses TRBV7-8 and TRBJ2-3; D may correspond to TRBD1 or TRBD2 (6 bases each). Trimming left V 4 bases short and J 2 bases short, with 13 bases between. The length of the CDR3 is 15 residues. The germline V gene encodes CDR1 SGHVS and CDR2 FQNEAQ. The CDR3 spells CASSSQGLVTDTQYF. The CDR3 nucleotides read TGTGCCAGCAGCTCACAGGGACTGGTCACAGATACGCAGTATTTT.

This clonotype has just a few counts. The rearrangement joins TRBV20-1 to TRBJ2-7; 7 bases line up with TRBD1. The CDR3 contains 18 residues. V dropped 0 bases and J dropped 1; count of bases not matched to a gene: 15. The V gene's germline CDR1 is DFQATT and CDR2 SNEGSKA (reference sequence). CDR3 sequence (DNA): TGCAGTGCTAGAGATAGGGGACAGCCCCAACCGAGGTCCTACGAGCAGTACTTC. This encodes CSARDRGQPQPRSYEQYF.

This clonotype was counted between two and nine times. The V gene is TRBV12-3 or TRBV12-4, the J gene TRBJ2-5; D is perhaps TRBD1 (6 bases). The CDR3 has 15 residues. V was pared by 3 bases and J by 3 bases, with 14 bases between. The CDR3 loop reads CASSLTGDFKETQYF. The CDR3 coding sequence is TGTGCCAGCAGTTTGACAGGTGACTTCAAAGAGACCCAGTACTTC.

This clonotype was seen more than once but under ten times. This chain connects TRBV6-2 or TRBV6-3 to TRBJ2-3; 8 nucleotides align to TRBD2. This CDR3 comprises 15 residues. Germline V CDR1 and CDR2: MNHEY, SVGEGT. The J segment lost 6 bases and the V segment lost 6 bases, leaving 11 bases of the junction unmatched. CDR3 nucleotides: TGTGCCAGCAGCGACCTAGCGGGCTCCGTGGATACGCAGTATTTT. Residues: CASSDLAGSVDTQYF.

In the case of this clonotype: This may be a read error: a much more frequent sequence differs by one nucleotide. This chain links TRBV6-2 or TRBV6-3 with TRBJ2-1; either TRBD1 or TRBD2 may fit D (5 bases each). V lost 6 bases and J 8 bases, leaving 20 bases between the germline ends. This CDR3 has 15 residues. Germline values: CDR1 MNHEY, CDR2 SVGEGT. The CDR3 protein is CASRRWDAVRDEQFF. CDR3 bases: TGTGCCAGCAGACGCTGGGACGCCGTTAGGGATGAGCAGTTCTTC.

Only a few counts were recorded for this clonotype. V gene TRBV27 combines with J gene TRBJ1-1; 12 nucleotides align to TRBD1. This CDR3 has 17 residues. Germline CDR1 is MNHEY and CDR2 is SMNVEV (reference sequence). V shed 5 bases and J 0 bases; nucleotides not matched to a gene: 7. The CDR3: CASSPGTGGKMNTEAFF. For the CDR3, the DNA is TGTGCCAGCAGTCCGGGGACAGGGGGCAAGATGAACACTGAAGCTTTCTTT.

CDR3 nucleotides: TGTGCCAGCAGCTTAAGGGGAATCGGGACTCAAAACACAGATACGCAGTATTTT. Translation: CASSLRGIGTQNTDTQYF. The chain uses TRBV11-2 and TRBJ2-3, with D perhaps matching TRBD2 (6 bases). Germline CDR1 reads SGHAT; CDR2 reads FQNNGV. The CDR3 spans 18 residues. Trimming removed 2 bases at V and 2 bases at J, with 20 bases between.

This clonotype was observed a handful of times. This chain connects TRBV4-3 to TRBJ2-7, with D possibly TRBD1 on 5 matching bases. V was cut by 0 bases and J by 3 bases, with 12 bases left in between. The CDR3 consists of 15 residues. Germline CDR1 and CDR2: LGHNA and YSLEER. The CDR3 protein is CASSQDRNRIYEQYF. The CDR3 coding sequence is TGCGCCAGCAGCCAAGATCGGAACAGGATCTACGAGCAGTACTTC.

In its sample, this clonotype was seen a few times. The chain uses TRBV29-1 and TRBJ1-1; D not certain. Trimming pared 3 bases from V and 3 bases from J, leaving 5 bases between. Germline CDR1 and CDR2: SQVTM and ANQGSEA. The CDR3 runs to 11 residues. The chain's CDR3 is CSVDLYTEAFF. CDR3 sequence (DNA): TGCAGCGTTGACCTATACACTGAAGCTTTCTTT.

This clonotype has a handful of counts. The chain combines TRBV10-3 with TRBJ2-1, with 11 bases that match TRBD2. J was trimmed by 7 bases and V by 5 bases; bases with no gene match: 7. The germline V gene has CDR1 ENHRY and CDR2 SYGVKD. The CDR3 is made up of 15 amino acids. The CDR3 sequence: CAISIAGGILNEQFF. CDR3 nucleotides: TGTGCCATCAGTATAGCGGGAGGGATTTTAAATGAGCAGTTCTTC.

This chain joins TRBV3-1 and TRBJ2-1; tentatively, D is TRBD1 (6 bases). This CDR3 is built from 14 residues. Germline V CDR1 and CDR2: LGHDT, YNNKEL (reference sequence). The V end was cut by 5 bases, the J end by 5 bases, with 13 bases between. CDR3 protein: CASSELTGNNEQFF. The CDR3 DNA reads as TGTGCCAGCAGCGAATTGACAGGTAACAATGAGCAGTTCTTC.

The gene calls are TRBV16 and TRBJ2-5; a possible D gene is TRBD2 (7 bases). The CDR3 has 15 residues. Germline V gene sequence: CDR1 KGHSY, CDR2 FQNENV. Trimming took 0 bases from V and 5 from J, leaving 13 bases between them. As DNA, the CDR3 is TGTGCCAGCAGCCAATCGTGGGGGGGCCGCGAGACCCAGTACTTC. Its protein product is CASSQSWGGRETQYF.